The rows below give T cell receptor beta chains drawn from one sample of a study of CD8 T cells in Susac syndrome. In TCRdb, the immunoSEQ multiplex PCR reads were re-called with MiXCR into one record per CDR3 protein. The sample holds about 180,000 distinct CDR3 sequences, 94% seen once. The sequenced material came from CD4+ T cells from PBMCs. The receptors derive from a human donor with Susac syndrome. Each CDR3 is given with its conserved first and last residue.

>TRBJ2-3|TRBV20-1
CSASGTSPEYF
>TRBJ1-2|TRBV27
CASSSPRQSYGYTF
>TRBJ1-6|TRBV3-1
CASGSRGEVGSPLHF
>TRBJ1-4|TRBV5-1
CASSGGGGNEKLFF
>TRBJ2-3|TRBV20-1
CSARGTSGGTDTQYF
>TRBJ2-1|TRBV20-1
CSASQDRVSYNEQFF
>TRBJ1-6|TRBV11-2
CASSFSGADSPLHF
>TRBJ2-5|TRBV15
CATSRDSPSGGETQYF
>TRBJ1-1|TRBV2
CASSEADRGNTEAFF
>TRBJ2-3|TRBV18
CASSPVSFITDTQYF
>TRBJ1-5|TRBV6-5
CASRRGSSNQPQHF
>TRBJ2-5|TRBV29-1
CSVLGFQETQYF
>TRBJ2-3|TRBV20-1
CSARSLAGSTDTQYF
>TRBJ2-3|TRBV15
CATSSGTTTDTQYF
>TRBJ2-5|TRBV5-1
CASSPDLAGGSETQYF
>TRBJ2-7|TRBV15
CATSRDRTGLAGGFYEQYF
>TRBJ1-2|TRBV29-1
CSVVRTTYGYTF
>TRBJ1-5|TRBV19
CASNRGVSMVQPQHF
>TRBJ1-1|TRBV20-1
CSALLDQNTEAFF
>TRBJ2-5|TRBV7-7
CASSFRSGGAETQYF
>TRBJ1-5|TRBV29-1
CSVTGNSNQPQHF
>TRBJ1-2|TRBV2
CASSGTDYGYTF
>TRBJ2-5|TRBV11-1
CASSRGGLQETQYF
>TRBJ1-1|TRBV18
CASSPQTGIAEAFF
>TRBJ2-5|TRBV5-1
CASRERGNYFQETQYF
>TRBJ1-6|TRBV29-1
CSVRDSFDSPLHF
>TRBJ2-5|TRBV3-1
CASTDRVVTETQYF
>TRBJ1-1|TRBV12-3/TRBV12-4
CASSSYGAQTEAFF
>TRBJ2-3|TRBV25-1
CASSERAPGTDTQYF
>TRBJ2-6|TRBV25-1
CASSDNLVPGQGIGANVLTF
>TRBJ2-7|TRBV5-1
CARAVPGTYYEQYF
>TRBJ1-2|TRBV9
CASSPKASYYGYTF
>TRBJ1-1|TRBV29-1
CSVADSRTEAFF
>TRBJ1-5|TRBV19
CASSIVEGHQPQHF
>TRBJ2-2|TRBV9
CASSVALSTGELFF
>TRBJ2-7|TRBV7-2
CASSSGHISYEQYF
>TRBJ1-1|TRBV5-1
CASSLESARPFF
>TRBJ2-1|TRBV10-2
CASSEGQTYNEQFF
>TRBJ1-6|TRBV25-1
CASSDSASGGGNSPLHF
>TRBJ2-7|TRBV2
CASNPQTLYEQYF
>TRBJ1-4|TRBV7-9
CASSQDRGDRGYEKLFF
>TRBJ1-5|TRBV6-1
CASSGDRGSNQPQHF
>TRBJ1-2|TRBV29-1
CSVEDLTGHGYTF
>TRBJ1-1|TRBV5-1
CASSFGDRLMNTEAFF
>TRBJ2-5|TRBV7-3
CASSPSTGETQYF
>TRBJ2-1|TRBV20-1
CSGTKNNEQFF
>TRBJ2-5|TRBV12-3/TRBV12-4
CASSLNRVQETQYF
>TRBJ2-5|TRBV6-2/TRBV6-3
CATKTSAVGYF
>TRBJ2-2|TRBV18
CASSPIANTGELFF
>TRBJ2-3|TRBV12-3/TRBV12-4
CASSSRGRTDTQYF
>TRBJ1-1|TRBV12-3/TRBV12-4
CASSALGRRSTEAFF
>TRBJ2-7|TRBV5-1
CASSRIAGGNYEQYF
>TRBJ2-3|TRBV20-1
CSARIAGGRADTQYF